A selection of T cell receptor beta chains follows, all from one sample in a study of identical twins. TCRdb ran MiXCR on the 5' RACE reads and lists one entry per CDR3 protein. The sample shows over 500,000 distinct CDR3 sequences, 22% of them seen only once. This same sample was also part of a study on T cells expressing NK-cell markers.

What was sequenced was CD4+ T cells sorted from blood. These receptor sequences come from a woman younger than 35 in good health. The CDR3 runs from the conserved cysteine through the conserved F or W. A D gene is named only where the DNA matches it firmly. Size is omitted from some rows. Given values are once, few, many or a class for expanded clones.

V gene: TRBV7-2
J gene: TRBJ2-7
clone size: few
D gene: TRBD1
CDR3 length: 15
CDR3 protein: CASSPYRGLSNEQYF
CDR3 DNA: TGTGCCAGCAGCCCCTACAGGGGGCTCTCGAACGAGCAGTACTTC

V gene: TRBV6-6
J gene: TRBJ2-7
clone size: -
D gene: -
CDR3 length: 12
CDR3 protein: CASSPEYGEQYF
CDR3 DNA: TGTGCCAGCAGCCCTGAGTATGGCGAGCAGTACTTC

V gene: TRBV13
J gene: TRBJ1-1
clone size: few
D gene: -
CDR3 length: 17
CDR3 protein: CASSSTGRLGGTLEAFF
CDR3 DNA: TGTGCCAGCAGCTCCACTGGGAGGTTAGGAGGCACTCTTGAAGCTTTCTTT

V gene: TRBV11-3
J gene: TRBJ2-5
clone size: -
D gene: -
CDR3 length: 15
CDR3 protein: CASSIPGPRQETQYF
CDR3 DNA: TGTGCCAGCAGCATCCCCGGGCCGCGGCAAGAGACCCAGTACTTC

V gene: TRBV20-1
J gene: TRBJ1-5
clone size: few
D gene: -
CDR3 length: 12
CDR3 protein: CSAITGNQPQHF
CDR3 DNA: TGCAGTGCTATAACAGGGAATCAGCCCCAGCATTTT

V gene: TRBV7-8
J gene: TRBJ2-1
clone size: -
D gene: TRBD2
CDR3 length: 14
CDR3 protein: CASSLDPAGGRQFF
CDR3 DNA: TGTGCCAGCAGCTTAGACCCAGCGGGAGGCAGGCAGTTCTTC

V gene: TRBV5-5
J gene: TRBJ1-3
clone size: few
D gene: -
CDR3 length: 17
CDR3 protein: CASSLAIRKAGGNTIYF
CDR3 DNA: TGTGCCAGCAGCTTGGCTATACGGAAGGCTGGTGGAAACACCATATATTTT

V gene: TRBV7-8
J gene: TRBJ2-5
clone size: -
D gene: TRBD1
CDR3 length: 15
CDR3 protein: CASSLGQGSTQTQYF
CDR3 DNA: TGTGCCAGCAGCTTAGGACAGGGATCGACTCAGACCCAGTACTTC

V gene: TRBV12-2
J gene: TRBJ2-1
clone size: few
D gene: -
CDR3 length: 14
CDR3 protein: CASRLAGIYHEQFF
CDR3 DNA: TGTGCAAGTCGCTTAGCTGGTATTTACCATGAGCAGTTCTTC

V gene: TRBV3-1
J gene: TRBJ2-3
clone size: few
D gene: TRBD2
CDR3 length: 18
CDR3 protein: CASSRGRTSGRSTDTQYF
CDR3 DNA: TGTGCCAGCAGCCGCGGGAGGACTAGCGGGAGAAGCACAGATACGCAGTATTTT

V gene: TRBV6-5
J gene: TRBJ2-7
clone size: -
D gene: TRBD2
CDR3 length: 16
CDR3 protein: CASSYSGLAGAYEQYF
CDR3 DNA: TGTGCCAGCAGTTACTCTGGCCTAGCGGGGGCCTACGAGCAGTACTTC

V gene: TRBV12-3/TRBV12-4
J gene: TRBJ1-6
clone size: -
D gene: -
CDR3 length: 16
CDR3 protein: CASSSGAAKSGSPLHF
CDR3 DNA: TGTGCCAGCAGCTCAGGCGCGGCCAAAAGCGGTTCACCCCTCCACTTT

V gene: TRBV3-1
J gene: TRBJ2-7
clone size: few
D gene: -
CDR3 length: 16
CDR3 protein: CASSQDAGSFSYEQYF
CDR3 DNA: TGTGCCAGCAGCCAAGACGCAGGTTCCTTTTCCTACGAGCAGTACTTC

V gene: TRBV10-3
J gene: TRBJ2-3
clone size: -
D gene: -
CDR3 length: 13
CDR3 protein: CAISFGGTDTQYF
CDR3 DNA: TGTGCCATCAGTTTCGGGGGCACAGATACGCAGTATTTT

V gene: TRBV7-2
J gene: TRBJ2-1
clone size: few
D gene: TRBD1
CDR3 length: 14
CDR3 protein: CASSPDRGRNEQFF
CDR3 DNA: TGTGCCAGCAGCCCGGACAGGGGCCGCAATGAGCAGTTCTTC

V gene: TRBV2
J gene: TRBJ1-1
clone size: many
D gene: -
CDR3 length: 13
CDR3 protein: CASKGDRDGEAFF
CDR3 DNA: TGTGCCAGCAAGGGTGATCGGGACGGAGAAGCTTTCTTT

V gene: TRBV6-5
J gene: TRBJ2-5
clone size: -
D gene: TRBD2
CDR3 length: 16
CDR3 protein: CASSYGVAGVLETQYF
CDR3 DNA: TGTGCCAGCAGTTATGGCGTAGCGGGAGTGTTGGAGACCCAGTACTTC

V gene: TRBV7-9
J gene: TRBJ1-2
clone size: -
D gene: -
CDR3 length: 15
CDR3 protein: CASSAPGAEDYGYTF
CDR3 DNA: TGTGCCAGCAGCGCTCCAGGGGCTGAGGACTATGGCTACACCTTC

V gene: TRBV18
J gene: TRBJ2-1
clone size: -
D gene: TRBD1
CDR3 length: 14
CDR3 protein: CASSSQGAQAEQFF
CDR3 DNA: TGTGCCAGCTCATCGCAGGGGGCGCAGGCTGAGCAGTTCTTC

V gene: TRBV2
J gene: TRBJ1-2
clone size: few
D gene: TRBD1
CDR3 length: 13
CDR3 protein: CASIRTRGHGYTF
CDR3 DNA: TGTGCCAGTATACGGACTAGGGGGCATGGCTACACCTTC

V gene: TRBV11-1
J gene: TRBJ2-3
clone size: few
D gene: TRBD2
CDR3 length: 18
CDR3 protein: CASSRAGGGQISQDTQYF
CDR3 DNA: TGTGCCAGCAGCCGCGCGGGCGGGGGGCAAATAAGTCAAGATACGCAGTATTTT

V gene: TRBV12-5
J gene: TRBJ2-1
clone size: -
D gene: TRBD2
CDR3 length: 16
CDR3 protein: CASGLDLAGSNNEQFF
CDR3 DNA: TGTGCTAGTGGCCTAGATTTAGCGGGTTCAAACAATGAGCAGTTCTTC

V gene: TRBV20-1
J gene: TRBJ2-2
clone size: -
D gene: TRBD2
CDR3 length: 15
CDR3 protein: CSARDPLSGAGELFF
CDR3 DNA: TGCAGTGCTAGAGATCCGCTCAGCGGGGCCGGGGAGCTGTTTTTT

V gene: TRBV5-1
J gene: TRBJ2-7
clone size: -
D gene: -
CDR3 length: 15
CDR3 protein: CASSFGSPSLDEQYF
CDR3 DNA: TGCGCCAGCAGCTTTGGGTCGCCGTCGCTAGACGAGCAGTACTTC

V gene: TRBV20-1
J gene: TRBJ2-3
clone size: few
D gene: -
CDR3 length: 15
CDR3 protein: CSARDWAGSTDTQYF
CDR3 DNA: TGCAGTGCTAGAGATTGGGCAGGGAGCACAGATACGCAGTATTTT

V gene: TRBV15
J gene: TRBJ2-7
clone size: many
D gene: -
CDR3 length: 14
CDR3 protein: CATSLRGPSYEQYF
CDR3 DNA: TGTGCCACCAGCCTCCGGGGTCCCTCCTACGAGCAGTACTTC

V gene: TRBV12-3/TRBV12-4
J gene: TRBJ1-1
clone size: many
D gene: TRBD1
CDR3 length: 15
CDR3 protein: CASRERQGKNTEAFF
CDR3 DNA: TGTGCCAGCAGAGAAAGACAGGGTAAGAACACTGAAGCTTTCTTT

V gene: TRBV6-5
J gene: TRBJ1-2
clone size: few
D gene: -
CDR3 length: 14
CDR3 protein: CASSSLDRNYGYTF
CDR3 DNA: TGTGCCAGCAGTTCCTTGGACAGAAACTATGGCTACACCTTC

V gene: TRBV20-1
J gene: TRBJ2-2
clone size: -
D gene: TRBD2
CDR3 length: 16
CDR3 protein: CSARERREANTGELFF
CDR3 DNA: TGCAGTGCTAGAGAACGGCGGGAGGCGAACACCGGGGAGCTGTTTTTT

V gene: TRBV20-1
J gene: TRBJ2-7
clone size: few
D gene: TRBD1
CDR3 length: 14
CDR3 protein: CSAKTGEPTYEQYF
CDR3 DNA: TGCAGTGCCAAGACAGGGGAACCCACCTACGAGCAGTACTTC

V gene: TRBV15
J gene: TRBJ2-5
clone size: -
D gene: -
CDR3 length: 14
CDR3 protein: CATSRGGGGETQYF
CDR3 DNA: TGTGCCACCAGCAGAGGGGGAGGGGGAGAGACCCAGTACTTC

V gene: TRBV9
J gene: TRBJ2-7
clone size: few
D gene: TRBD1
CDR3 length: 15
CDR3 protein: CASSVTDRGSYEQYF
CDR3 DNA: TGTGCCAGCAGCGTAACTGACAGGGGTTCCTACGAGCAGTACTTC

V gene: TRBV29-1
J gene: TRBJ1-1
clone size: few
D gene: -
CDR3 length: 12
CDR3 protein: CSVEDVGGIAFF
CDR3 DNA: TGCAGCGTTGAAGATGTGGGCGGGATAGCTTTCTTT

V gene: TRBV14
J gene: TRBJ2-7
clone size: -
D gene: -
CDR3 length: 14
CDR3 protein: CASSRDGLAYEQYF
CDR3 DNA: TGTGCCAGCAGCCGGGACGGATTAGCCTACGAGCAGTACTTC

V gene: TRBV21-1
J gene: TRBJ2-7
clone size: few
D gene: -
CDR3 length: 17
CDR3 protein: CASSKDLTTPLRGEQYF
CDR3 DNA: TGTGCCAGCAGCAAAGATCTCACGACACCCCTTAGGGGCGAGCAGTACTTC

V gene: TRBV6-5
J gene: TRBJ2-5
clone size: few
D gene: -
CDR3 length: 16
CDR3 protein: CASSYSPSQGQETQYF
CDR3 DNA: TGTGCCAGCAGTTACTCGCCATCGCAGGGTCAAGAGACCCAGTACTTC

V gene: TRBV5-1
J gene: TRBJ1-1
clone size: -
D gene: -
CDR3 length: 12
CDR3 protein: CASSSAGGEAFF
CDR3 DNA: TGCGCCAGCAGCTCCGCGGGGGGCGAGGCTTTCTTT

V gene: TRBV9
J gene: TRBJ2-3
clone size: -
D gene: -
CDR3 length: 12
CDR3 protein: CASTRDADTQYF
CDR3 DNA: TGTGCCAGCACCAGAGACGCAGATACGCAGTATTTT

V gene: TRBV6-5
J gene: TRBJ1-2
clone size: -
D gene: TRBD1
CDR3 length: 12
CDR3 protein: CASRQQGQGYTF
CDR3 DNA: TGTGCCAGCAGACAACAGGGGCAGGGCTACACCTTC

V gene: TRBV6-5
J gene: TRBJ1-1
clone size: -
D gene: -
CDR3 length: 15
CDR3 protein: CASSYSGLMNTEAFF
CDR3 DNA: TGTGCCAGCAGTTACTCCGGCCTCATGAACACTGAAGCTTTCTTT

V gene: TRBV5-5
J gene: TRBJ2-7
clone size: few
D gene: -
CDR3 length: 14
CDR3 protein: CASSLYGNNYEQYF
CDR3 DNA: TGTGCCAGCAGCTTGTACGGGAACAACTACGAGCAGTACTTC

V gene: TRBV24-1
J gene: TRBJ2-1
clone size: many
D gene: TRBD1
CDR3 length: 15
CDR3 protein: CATSAGQGRHNEQFF
CDR3 DNA: TGTGCCACCAGTGCGGGACAGGGACGGCACAATGAGCAGTTCTTC

V gene: TRBV20-1
J gene: TRBJ2-6
clone size: -
D gene: -
CDR3 length: 13
CDR3 protein: CSGVRAGANVLTF
CDR3 DNA: TGCAGTGGAGTCAGGGCTGGGGCCAACGTCCTGACTTTC

V gene: TRBV7-9
J gene: TRBJ2-1
clone size: -
D gene: TRBD1
CDR3 length: 16
CDR3 protein: CASSPFRTGDYNEQFF
CDR3 DNA: TGTGCCAGCAGCCCTTTTAGGACAGGGGACTACAATGAGCAGTTCTTC

V gene: TRBV4-2
J gene: TRBJ2-2
clone size: few
D gene: -
CDR3 length: 15
CDR3 protein: CASSPQGGNTGELFF
CDR3 DNA: TGTGCCAGCAGCCCGCAAGGAGGCAACACCGGGGAGCTGTTTTTT

V gene: TRBV5-4
J gene: TRBJ2-3
clone size: -
D gene: TRBD2
CDR3 length: 16
CDR3 protein: CASSSLTSGRTDTQYF
CDR3 DNA: TGTGCCAGCAGTTCCTTGACTAGCGGGAGGACAGATACGCAGTATTTT

V gene: TRBV4-1
J gene: TRBJ1-2
clone size: -
D gene: TRBD1
CDR3 length: 15
CDR3 protein: CASSQLTTGFYGYTF
CDR3 DNA: TGCGCCAGCAGCCAACTAACGACAGGGTTCTATGGCTACACCTTC

V gene: TRBV12-3/TRBV12-4
J gene: TRBJ1-1
clone size: -
D gene: -
CDR3 length: 14
CDR3 protein: CASSFQGRNTEAFF
CDR3 DNA: TGTGCCAGCAGTTTCCAGGGGAGGAACACTGAAGCTTTCTTT

V gene: TRBV6-1
J gene: TRBJ2-7
clone size: -
D gene: TRBD2
CDR3 length: 14
CDR3 protein: CASKGTTNAYEQYF
CDR3 DNA: TGTGCCAGCAAGGGGACTACCAATGCCTACGAGCAGTACTTC

V gene: TRBV5-1
J gene: TRBJ2-1
clone size: few
D gene: -
CDR3 length: 15
CDR3 protein: CASSWDSSSYNEQFF
CDR3 DNA: TGCGCCAGCAGTTGGGACTCAAGCTCCTACAATGAGCAGTTCTTC